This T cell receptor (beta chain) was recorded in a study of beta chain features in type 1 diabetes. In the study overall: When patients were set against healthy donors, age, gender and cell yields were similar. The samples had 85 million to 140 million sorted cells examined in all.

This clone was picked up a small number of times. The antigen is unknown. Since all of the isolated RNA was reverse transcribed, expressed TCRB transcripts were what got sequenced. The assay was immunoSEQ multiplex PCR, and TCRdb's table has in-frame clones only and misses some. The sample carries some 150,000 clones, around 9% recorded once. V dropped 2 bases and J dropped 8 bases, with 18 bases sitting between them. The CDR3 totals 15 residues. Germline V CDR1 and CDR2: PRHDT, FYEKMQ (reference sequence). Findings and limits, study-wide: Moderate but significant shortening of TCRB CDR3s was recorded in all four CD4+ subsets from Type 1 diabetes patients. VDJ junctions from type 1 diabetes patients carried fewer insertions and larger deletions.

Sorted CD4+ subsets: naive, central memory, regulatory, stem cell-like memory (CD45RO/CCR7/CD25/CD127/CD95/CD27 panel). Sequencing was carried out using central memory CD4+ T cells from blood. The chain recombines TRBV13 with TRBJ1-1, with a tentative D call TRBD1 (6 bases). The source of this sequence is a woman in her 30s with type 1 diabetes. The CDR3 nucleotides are TGTGCCAGCAGCTTAAGAGGGGGTACGGACAGAGAAGCTTTCTTT. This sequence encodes CASSLRGGTDREAFF.